This T cell receptor beta chain was profiled in a study of healthy donors' naive CD4 and CD8 T cells. The CDR3 spans 15 residues. The V and J ends lost 0 bases and 8 bases, in that order; junction bases with no gene match: 8. Germline loops: CDR1 GTSNPN, CDR2 SVGIG (reference sequence). Starting from approximately 500 ng of total RNA, TCR libraries were made with linear amplification. From the reads, TCRdb called clonotypes with MiXCR, one entry per CDR3 protein. Among around 200,000 distinct CDR3 sequences, 74% were seen once, and the ten largest hold about 2.3%. This clonotype was seen a few times. The chain couples TRBV30 to TRBJ1-4; 8 bases are shared with TRBD1. The origin of this receptor is a pool of human donors in good health; the sample pools cells from several healthy donors. Sequencing was carried out using naive CD4+ and CD8+ T cells sorted from blood, pooled from several donors. CDR3 sequence (DNA): TGTGCCTGGAGTGTCCTCAGGGGGCGACGGGAAAAACTGTTTTTT. Its protein product is CAWSVLRGRREKLFF.